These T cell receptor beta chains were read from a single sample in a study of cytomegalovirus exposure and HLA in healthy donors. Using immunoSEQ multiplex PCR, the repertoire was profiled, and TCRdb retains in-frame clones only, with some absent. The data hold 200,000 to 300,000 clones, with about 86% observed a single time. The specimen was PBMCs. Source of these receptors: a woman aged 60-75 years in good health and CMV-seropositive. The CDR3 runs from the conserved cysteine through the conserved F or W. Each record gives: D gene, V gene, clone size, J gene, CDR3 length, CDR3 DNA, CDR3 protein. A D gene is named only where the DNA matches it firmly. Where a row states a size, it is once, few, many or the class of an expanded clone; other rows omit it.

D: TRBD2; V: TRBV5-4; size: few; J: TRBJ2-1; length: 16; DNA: TGTGCCAGCAGCCAAAGGAGTACTAGCGGGAGCCATGAGCAGTTCTTC; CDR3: CASSQRSTSGSHEQFF
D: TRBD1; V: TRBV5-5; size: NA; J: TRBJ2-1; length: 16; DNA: TGTGCCAGCAGCTTTAGGACAGGGATTGTTTCGAATGAGCAGTTCTTC; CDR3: CASSFRTGIVSNEQFF
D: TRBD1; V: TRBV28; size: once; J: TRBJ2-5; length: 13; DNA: TGTGCCAGCAGTCCAGGGGGTCAAGAGACCCAGTACTTC; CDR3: CASSPGGQETQYF
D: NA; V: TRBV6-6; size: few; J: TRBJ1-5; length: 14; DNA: TGTGCCAGCAGTTACTCTAGAAGCAATCAGCCCCAGCATTTT; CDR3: CASSYSRSNQPQHF
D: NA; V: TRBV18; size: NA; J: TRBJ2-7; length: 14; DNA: TGTGCCAGCTCACAGACAGGCCCTGGCTACGAGCAGTACTTC; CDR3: CASSQTGPGYEQYF
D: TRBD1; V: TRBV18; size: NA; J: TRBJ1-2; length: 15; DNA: TGTGCCAGCTCACCCAGACAGGGGCCCCCGGAAGGCTACACCTTC; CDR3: CASSPRQGPPEGYTF
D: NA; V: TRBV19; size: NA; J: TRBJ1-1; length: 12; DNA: TGTGCCAGTAGAAGGGGGAACACTGAAGCTTTCTTT; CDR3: CASRRGNTEAFF
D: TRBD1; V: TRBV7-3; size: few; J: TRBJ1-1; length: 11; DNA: TGTGCCAGCAGCCAGGGACAGGAAGCTTTCTTT; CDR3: CASSQGQEAFF
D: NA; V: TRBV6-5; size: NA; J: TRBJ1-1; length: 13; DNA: TGTGCCAGCAGTTACCGTAGTGCGACTGAAGCTTTCTTT; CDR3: CASSYRSATEAFF
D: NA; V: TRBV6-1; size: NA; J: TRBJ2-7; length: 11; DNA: TGTGCCAGCAGCGGGACTCCCTCAGCGTACTTC; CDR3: CASSGTPSAYF
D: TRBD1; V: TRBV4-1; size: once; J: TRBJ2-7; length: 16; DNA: TGCGCCAGCAGCCAAGTTCGGACAGGGAGTACCTACGAGCAGTACTTC; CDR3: CASSQVRTGSTYEQYF
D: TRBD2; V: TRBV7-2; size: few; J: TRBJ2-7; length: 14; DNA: TGTGCCAGCAGCCTTGGACTAGCTTATGACGAGCAGTACTTC; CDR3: CASSLGLAYDEQYF
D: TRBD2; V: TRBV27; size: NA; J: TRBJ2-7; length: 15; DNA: TGTGCCAGCAGCATTAGACTAGCGGGAGTCGGGGAGCAGTACTTC; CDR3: CASSIRLAGVGEQYF
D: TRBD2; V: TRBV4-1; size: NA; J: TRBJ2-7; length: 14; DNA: TGCGCCAGCAGCCAAGAAGCGGGAGAAGGCGAGCAGTACTTC; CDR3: CASSQEAGEGEQYF
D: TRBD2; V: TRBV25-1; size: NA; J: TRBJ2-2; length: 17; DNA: TGTGCCAGCGAGACCCCCCGAATAGCGGGAGAAACCGGGGAGCTGTTTTTT; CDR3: CASETPRIAGETGELFF
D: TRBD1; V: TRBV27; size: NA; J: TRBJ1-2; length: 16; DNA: TGTGCCAGCAGACGACAGGGGGCCACCTTTGACTTTGGCTACACCTTC; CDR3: CASRRQGATFDFGYTF
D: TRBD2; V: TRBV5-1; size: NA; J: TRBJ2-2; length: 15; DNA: TGCGCCAGTGGAAGAGCGGGAGTAGGGACCGGGGAGCTGTTTTTT; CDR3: CASGRAGVGTGELFF
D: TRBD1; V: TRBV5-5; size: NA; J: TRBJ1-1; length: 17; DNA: TGTGCCAGCAGCTTGAGGACAGGGGCCTTCACGGGCACTGAAGCTTTCTTT; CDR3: CASSLRTGAFTGTEAFF
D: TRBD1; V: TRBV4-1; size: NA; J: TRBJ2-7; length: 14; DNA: TGCGCCAGCAGCCAAGGGGACAGCACCTACGAGCAGTACTTC; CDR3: CASSQGDSTYEQYF
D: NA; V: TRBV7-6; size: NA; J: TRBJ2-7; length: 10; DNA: TGTGCCAGCAGCTTACCAGGGGAGTACTTC; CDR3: CASSLPGEYF
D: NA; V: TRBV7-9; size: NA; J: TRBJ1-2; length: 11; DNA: TGTGCCAGCAGCACCGGGAGAGGCTACACCTTC; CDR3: CASSTGRGYTF
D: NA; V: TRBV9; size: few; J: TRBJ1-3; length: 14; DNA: TGTGCCAGCAGCTCCGAGGTCTCTGGAAACACCATATATTTT; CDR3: CASSSEVSGNTIYF
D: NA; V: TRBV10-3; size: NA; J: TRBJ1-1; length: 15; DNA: TGTGCCATCAGTGAGTCGAGCCAGGGAAAAACTGAAGCTTTCTTT; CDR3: CAISESSQGKTEAFF
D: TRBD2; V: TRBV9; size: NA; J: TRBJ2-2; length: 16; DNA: TGTGCCAGCAGCGCGGGGACTAGCGGTAGCACCGGGGAGCTGTTTTTT; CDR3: CASSAGTSGSTGELFF
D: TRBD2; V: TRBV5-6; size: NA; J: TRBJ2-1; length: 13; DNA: TGTGCCAGCAGCCTAGGACTAGCAGATGAGCAGTTCTTC; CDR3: CASSLGLADEQFF
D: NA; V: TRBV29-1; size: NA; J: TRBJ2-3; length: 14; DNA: TGCAGCGTCGATGACCTACGAGGCGCAGATACGCAGTATTTT; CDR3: CSVDDLRGADTQYF
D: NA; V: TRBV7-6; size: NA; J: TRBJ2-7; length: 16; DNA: TGTGCCAGCAGCCCCCTACTAGCAGGAGGATCCTACGAGCAGTACTTC; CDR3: CASSPLLAGGSYEQYF
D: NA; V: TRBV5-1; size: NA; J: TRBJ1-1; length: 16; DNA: TGCGCCAGCAGCTTGGGGGTCTGGTCGGGGGACACTGAAGCTTTCTTT; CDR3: CASSLGVWSGDTEAFF
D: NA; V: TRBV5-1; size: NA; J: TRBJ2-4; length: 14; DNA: TGCGCCAGCAGCCCGGAGTTGGCCAAAAACATTCAGTACTTC; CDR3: CASSPELAKNIQYF
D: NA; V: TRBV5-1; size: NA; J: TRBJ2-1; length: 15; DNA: TGCGCCAGCAGCTTGGCTAGCGTGGGGGTTAATGAGCAGTTCTTC; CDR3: CASSLASVGVNEQFF
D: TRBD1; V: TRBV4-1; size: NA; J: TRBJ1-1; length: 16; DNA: TGCGCCAGCAGCCAAGCTTCGACAGGGGTGAACACTGAAGCTTTCTTT; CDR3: CASSQASTGVNTEAFF
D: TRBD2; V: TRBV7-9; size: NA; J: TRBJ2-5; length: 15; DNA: TGTGCCAGCAGCTTATCCGGGGGGGGACTAGAGACCCAGTACTTC; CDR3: CASSLSGGGLETQYF
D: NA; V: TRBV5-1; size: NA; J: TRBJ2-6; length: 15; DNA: TGCGCCAGCAACCCCGGGAGCTCTGGGGCCAACGTCCTGATTTTC; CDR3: CASNPGSSGANVLIF